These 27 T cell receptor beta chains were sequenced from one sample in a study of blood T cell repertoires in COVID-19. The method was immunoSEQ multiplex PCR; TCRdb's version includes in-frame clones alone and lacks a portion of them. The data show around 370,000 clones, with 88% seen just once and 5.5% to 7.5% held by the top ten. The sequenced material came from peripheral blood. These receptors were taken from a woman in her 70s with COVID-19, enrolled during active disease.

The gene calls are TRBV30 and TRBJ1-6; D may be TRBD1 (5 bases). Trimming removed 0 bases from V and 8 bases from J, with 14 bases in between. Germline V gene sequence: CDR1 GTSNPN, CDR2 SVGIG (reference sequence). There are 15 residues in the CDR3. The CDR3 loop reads CAWSVGGGQYSPLHF. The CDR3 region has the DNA TGTGCCTGGAGTGTGGGCGGGGGTCAGTATTCACCCCTCCACTTT.

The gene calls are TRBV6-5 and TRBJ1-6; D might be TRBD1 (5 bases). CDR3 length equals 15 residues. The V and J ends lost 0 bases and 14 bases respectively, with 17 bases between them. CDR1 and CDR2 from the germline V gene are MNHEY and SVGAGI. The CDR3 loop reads CASSYSQGSKNSLHF. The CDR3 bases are TGTGCCAGCAGTTACTCTCAGGGTTCTAAAAATTCCCTCCACTTT.

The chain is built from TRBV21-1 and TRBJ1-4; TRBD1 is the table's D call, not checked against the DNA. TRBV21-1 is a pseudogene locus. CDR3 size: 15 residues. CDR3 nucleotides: TGTGCCAGCAGCAAGGCGGGACAGGGGAGTGAAAAACTGTTTTTT. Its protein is CASSKAGQGSEKLFF.

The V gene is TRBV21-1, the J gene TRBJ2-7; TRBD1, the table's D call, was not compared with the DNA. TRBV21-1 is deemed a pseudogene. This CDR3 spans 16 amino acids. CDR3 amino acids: CASSKIWDRGSYEQYF. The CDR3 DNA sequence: TGTGCCAGCAGCAAAATATGGGACAGGGGGTCCTACGAGCAGTACTTC.

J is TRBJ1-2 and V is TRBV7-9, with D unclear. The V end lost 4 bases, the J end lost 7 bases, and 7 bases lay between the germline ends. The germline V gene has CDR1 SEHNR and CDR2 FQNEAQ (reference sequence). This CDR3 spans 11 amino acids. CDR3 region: CASSSFRGYTF. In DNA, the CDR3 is TGTGCCAGCAGCTCCTTCCGTGGCTACACCTTC.

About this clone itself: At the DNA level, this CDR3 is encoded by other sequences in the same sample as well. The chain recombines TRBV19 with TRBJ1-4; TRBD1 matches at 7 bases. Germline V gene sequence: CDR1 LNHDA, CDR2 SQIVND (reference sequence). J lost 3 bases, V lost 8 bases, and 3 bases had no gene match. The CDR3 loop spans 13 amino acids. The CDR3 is CASSGTANEKLFF. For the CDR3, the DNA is TGTGCCAGTTCCGGGACAGCTAATGAAAAACTGTTTTTT. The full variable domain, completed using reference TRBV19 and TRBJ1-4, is DGGITQSPKYLFRKEGQNVTLSCEQNLNHDAMYWYRQDPGQGLRLIYYSQIVNDFQKGDIAEGYSVSREKKESFPLTVTSAQKNPTAFYLCASSGTANEKLFFGSGTQLSVL.

This CDR3 reads CASSSSFSSYNEQFF. The CDR3 bases are TGTGCCAGCAGTTCTAGCTTCAGCTCCTACAATGAGCAGTTCTTC. The V and J genes are TRBV2 and TRBJ2-1; possible D gene TRBD2, 5 bases. The CDR3 is 15 residues long. Germline CDR1 and CDR2: SNHLY and FYNNEI. V was shortened by 5 bases and J by 0 bases, with 11 bases between the two germline ends.

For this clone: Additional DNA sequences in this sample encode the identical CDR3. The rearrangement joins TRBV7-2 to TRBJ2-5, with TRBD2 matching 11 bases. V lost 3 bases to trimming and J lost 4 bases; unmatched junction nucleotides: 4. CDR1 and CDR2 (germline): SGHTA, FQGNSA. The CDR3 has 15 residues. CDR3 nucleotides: TGTGCCAGCAGCTTTAGCGGGGGGGCCGGAGAGACCCAGTACTTC. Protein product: CASSFSGGAGETQYF.

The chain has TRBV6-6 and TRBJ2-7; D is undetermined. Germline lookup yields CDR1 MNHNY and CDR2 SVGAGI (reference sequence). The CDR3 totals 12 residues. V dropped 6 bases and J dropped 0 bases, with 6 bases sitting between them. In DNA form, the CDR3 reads TGTGCCAGCAGAGCAAGCTCCTACGAGCAGTACTTC. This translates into CASRASSYEQYF.

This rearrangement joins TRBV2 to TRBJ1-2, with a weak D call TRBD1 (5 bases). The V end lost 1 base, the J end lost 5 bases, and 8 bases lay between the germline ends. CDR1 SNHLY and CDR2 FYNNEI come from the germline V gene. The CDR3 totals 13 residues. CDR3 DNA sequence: TGTGCCAGCAGTGAAGACGACAGTTATGGCTACACCTTC. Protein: CASSEDDSYGYTF.

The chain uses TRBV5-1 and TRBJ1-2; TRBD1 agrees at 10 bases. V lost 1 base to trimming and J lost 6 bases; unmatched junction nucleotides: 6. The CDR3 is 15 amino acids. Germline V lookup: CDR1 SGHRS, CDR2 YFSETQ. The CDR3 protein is CASSLPLGTGDGYTF. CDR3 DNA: TGCGCCAGCAGCTTGCCACTCGGGACAGGGGATGGCTACACCTTC. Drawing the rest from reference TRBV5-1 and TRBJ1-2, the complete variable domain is KAGVTQTPRYLIKTRGQQVTLSCSPISGHRSVSWYQQTPGQGLQFLFEYFSETQRNKGNFPGRFSGRQFSNSRSEMNVSTLELGDSALYLCASSLPLGTGDGYTFGSGTRLTVV.

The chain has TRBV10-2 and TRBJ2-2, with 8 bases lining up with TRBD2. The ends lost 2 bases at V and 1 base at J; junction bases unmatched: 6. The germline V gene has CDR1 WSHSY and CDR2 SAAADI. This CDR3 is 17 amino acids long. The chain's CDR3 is CASSEIGAGGNTGELFF. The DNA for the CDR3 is TGCGCCAGCAGTGAGATTGGGGCGGGGGGGAACACCGGGGAGCTGTTTTTT.

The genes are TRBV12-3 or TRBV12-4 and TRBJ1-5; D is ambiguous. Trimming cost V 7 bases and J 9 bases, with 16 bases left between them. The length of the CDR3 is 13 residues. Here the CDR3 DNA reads TGTGCCAGCACCTCCTCCGAAGAGAGGCCCCAGCATTTT. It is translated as CASTSSEERPQHF.

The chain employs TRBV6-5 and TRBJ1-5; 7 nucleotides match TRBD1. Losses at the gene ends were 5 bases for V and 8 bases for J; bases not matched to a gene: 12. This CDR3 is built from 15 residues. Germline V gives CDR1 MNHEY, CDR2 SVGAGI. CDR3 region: CASSPAGQREKPQHF. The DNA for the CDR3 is TGTGCCAGCAGTCCAGCGGGACAGCGGGAGAAGCCCCAGCATTTT.

CDR3: CASSYSNVEETQYF. Here the CDR3 DNA reads TGTGCCAGCAGTTACTCTAATGTAGAGGAGACCCAGTACTTC. This chain uses TRBV6-5 with TRBJ2-5; D gene uncertain. Germline assignment: CDR1 MNHEY and CDR2 SVGAGI. The CDR3 loop spans 14 amino acids. The V end lost 0 bases, the J end lost 5 bases, and 10 bases lay between the germline ends.

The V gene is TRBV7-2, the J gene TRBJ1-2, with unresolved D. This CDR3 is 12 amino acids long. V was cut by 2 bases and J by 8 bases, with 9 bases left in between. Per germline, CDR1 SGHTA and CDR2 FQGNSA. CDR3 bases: TGTGCCAGCAGCTTATCCCCTAACGGCTACACCTTC. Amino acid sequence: CASSLSPNGYTF.

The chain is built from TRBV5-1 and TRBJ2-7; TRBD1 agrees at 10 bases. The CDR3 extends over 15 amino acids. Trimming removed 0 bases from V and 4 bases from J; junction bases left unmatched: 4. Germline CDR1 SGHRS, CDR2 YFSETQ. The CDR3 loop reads CASSLGGQGTYEQYF. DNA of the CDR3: TGCGCCAGCAGCTTGGGGGGACAGGGGACTTACGAGCAGTACTTC.

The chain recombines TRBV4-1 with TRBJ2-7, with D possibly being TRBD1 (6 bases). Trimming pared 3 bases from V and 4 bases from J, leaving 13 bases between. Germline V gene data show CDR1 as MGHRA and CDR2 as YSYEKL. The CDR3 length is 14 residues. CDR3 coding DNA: TGCGCCAGCAGCCAGGTGACAGGAGCTTACGAGCAGTACTTC. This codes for CASSQVTGAYEQYF.

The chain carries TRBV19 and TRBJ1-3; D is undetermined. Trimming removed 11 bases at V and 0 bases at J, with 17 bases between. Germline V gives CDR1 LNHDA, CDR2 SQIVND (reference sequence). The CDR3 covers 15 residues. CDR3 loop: CASRRQYFSGNTIYF. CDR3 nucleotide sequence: TGTGCCTCCCGGAGGCAGTACTTCTCTGGAAACACCATATATTTT.

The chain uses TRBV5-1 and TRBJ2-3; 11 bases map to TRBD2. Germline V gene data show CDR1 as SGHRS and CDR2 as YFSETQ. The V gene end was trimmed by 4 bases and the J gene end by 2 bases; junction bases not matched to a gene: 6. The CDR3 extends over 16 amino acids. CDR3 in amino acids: CASSPLSGGATDTQYF. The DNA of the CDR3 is TGCGCCAGCAGCCCCCTTAGCGGGGGGGCCACAGATACGCAGTATTTT. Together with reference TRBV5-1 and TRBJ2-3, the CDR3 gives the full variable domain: KAGVTQTPRYLIKTRGQQVTLSCSPISGHRSVSWYQQTPGQGLQFLFEYFSETQRNKGNFPGRFSGRQFSNSRSEMNVSTLELGDSALYLCASSPLSGGATDTQYFGPGTRLTVL.

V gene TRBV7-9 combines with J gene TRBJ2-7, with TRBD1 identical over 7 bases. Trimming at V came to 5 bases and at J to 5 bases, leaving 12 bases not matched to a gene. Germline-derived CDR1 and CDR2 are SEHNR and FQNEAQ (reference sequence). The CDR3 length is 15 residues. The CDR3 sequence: CASSARTGGLDEQYF. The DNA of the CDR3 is TGTGCCAGCAGCGCCCGGACAGGAGGTTTGGACGAGCAGTACTTC.

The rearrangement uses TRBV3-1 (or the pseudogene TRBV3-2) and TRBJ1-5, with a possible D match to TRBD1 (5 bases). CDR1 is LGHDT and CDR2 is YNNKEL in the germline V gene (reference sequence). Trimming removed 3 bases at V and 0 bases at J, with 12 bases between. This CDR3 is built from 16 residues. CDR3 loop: CASSQDPRDSNQPQHF. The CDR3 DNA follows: TGTGCCAGCAGCCAGGACCCCAGGGATAGCAATCAGCCCCAGCATTTT.

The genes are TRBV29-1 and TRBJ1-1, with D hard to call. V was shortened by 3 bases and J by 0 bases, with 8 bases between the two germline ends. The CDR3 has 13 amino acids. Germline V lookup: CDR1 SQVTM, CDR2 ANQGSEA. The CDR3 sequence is CSVEWQMNTEAFF. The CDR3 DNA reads TGCAGCGTTGAGTGGCAGATGAACACTGAAGCTTTCTTT. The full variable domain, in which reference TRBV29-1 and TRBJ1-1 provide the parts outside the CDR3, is SAVISQKPSRDICQRGTSLTIQCQVDSQVTMMFWYRQQPGQSLTLIATANQGSEATYESGFVIDKFPISRPNLTFSTLTVSNMSPEDSSIYLCSVEWQMNTEAFFGQGTRLTVV.

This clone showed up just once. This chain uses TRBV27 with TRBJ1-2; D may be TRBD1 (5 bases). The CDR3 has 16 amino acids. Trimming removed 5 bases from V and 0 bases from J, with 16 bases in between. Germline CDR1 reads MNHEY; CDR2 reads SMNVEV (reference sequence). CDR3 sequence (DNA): TGTGCCAGCAGTCCCCTTGGGGGGATATCTAACTATGGCTACACCTTC. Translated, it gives CASSPLGGISNYGYTF.

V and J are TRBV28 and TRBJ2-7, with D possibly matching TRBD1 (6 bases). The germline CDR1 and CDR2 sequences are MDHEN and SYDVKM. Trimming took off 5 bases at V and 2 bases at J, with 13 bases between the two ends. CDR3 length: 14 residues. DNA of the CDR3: TGTGCCAGCAGTACCTACAGGGTTCCCTACGAGCAGTACTTC. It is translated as CASSTYRVPYEQYF.

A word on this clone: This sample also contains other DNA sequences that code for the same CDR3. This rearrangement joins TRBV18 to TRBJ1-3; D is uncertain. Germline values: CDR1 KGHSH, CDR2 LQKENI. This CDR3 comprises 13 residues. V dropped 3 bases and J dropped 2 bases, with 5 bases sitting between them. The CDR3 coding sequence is TGTGCCAGCTCACCGGGAGCTGGAAACACCATATATTTT. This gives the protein CASSPGAGNTIYF.

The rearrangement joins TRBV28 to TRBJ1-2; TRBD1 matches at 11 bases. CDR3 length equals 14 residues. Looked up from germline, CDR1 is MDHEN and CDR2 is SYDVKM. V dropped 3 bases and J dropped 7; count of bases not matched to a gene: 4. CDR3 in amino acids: CASSLGTGGFGYTF. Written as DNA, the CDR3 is TGTGCCAGCAGTTTGGGGACAGGGGGATTTGGCTACACCTTC.